This note documents a single TCR beta chain sequence. This clonotype has ten or more counts. No clone much larger than this one lies a single base away; base qualities are absent. TCR cDNA was synthesized by 5'RACE template switching, which introduced a universal primer site and unique molecular identifiers. Priming for cDNA synthesis came from both the TCR alpha and TCR beta constant segments. Two PCR steps were used to amplify libraries, with sample barcodes and sequencing adapters being added in the second step. Sequencing of libraries was performed on Illumina HiSeq 2500 (2x100 bp) or NovaSeq (2x150 bp). As for how the authors treated the data: Reads were demultiplexed and collapsed into UMI consensus sequences with MIGEC, and V(D)J alignment was performed with MiXCR. Vaccine-responding clonotypes were defined with edgeR using replicate PBMC samples, requiring FDR below 0.01 and a log2 fold change above 5 up to day 15. Each bulk clonotype was labeled CD4 or CD8 based on which sequenced repertoire, CD4 or CD8, contained the clonotype at higher abundance. To estimate how each clone was distributed across memory phenotypes, clonotype frequencies in memory subsets were weighted by FACS-sorted cell numbers. TCRdb cleaned the public reads at Q25 with fastp, built clones with MiXCR and kept in-frame beta chains. Each entry is one CDR3 protein sequence, shown with its most common DNA and genes. The V and J calls were not made by the authors but by TCRdb's processing. The sample records around 30,000 distinct CDR3 sequences, 6.3% of which are singletons. Clones ranked in the top ten supply just under 25% of the sample.

The sample is drawn from a study of T cells after yellow fever vaccination (dated by TCRdb to between 2017 and 2020). In the study overall: Staining for CD3, CD45RA, CCR7 and CD95 was used to sort memory subsets (EM, EMRA, CM and Tscm) on a BD FACS Aria III. Libraries from fractions with low cell numbers were prepared with the SMART-Seq v4 Ultra Low Input RNA kit. To follow T-cell clones before and after primary and booster YFV17D yellow fever vaccination, bulk TCR alpha and beta repertoires were sequenced over time. The cohort comprised two healthy male donors, one aged 18 to 30 and one aged 30 to 40 years. Blood was collected at multiple timepoints before and after primary and secondary immunization, and bulk PBMC replicates and cell subsets were isolated. Sorting of memory subsets took place on days 0, 15 and 45 and at 18 months after primary vaccination, as well as on days 0, 15 and 45 after the 30-year booster.

Paper-wide results and their limitations: In the sorted memory subsets on day 0, nearly all vaccine-responding clonotypes were below the level of detection. Most clones expanded after primary vaccination (96% of CD4 and 88% of CD8) were re-detected after the booster, suggesting that broad memory maintenance occurred. Computational filtering was needed because FACS-sorted repertoires could contain abundant contaminating clonotypes from the bulk population. The secondary T-cell response was found to be weaker but faster than the primary response, with a peak reached on day 5 rather than on day 15. The study included only two donors, which limits how far the findings can be generalized. A small fraction of clonotypes appeared in both the CD4 and CD8 compartments, likely as a result of convergent recombination.

The sample's treatment or condition label, in plain terms: live attenuated yellow fever vaccine strain. A standard Ficoll-Paque protocol was used to isolate PBMCs from peripheral blood. RNA from sorted memory subsets was extracted with the RNeasy Micro Kit. Germline trimming: 4 bases from V, 4 bases from J; junction bases outside gene matches: 7. From cysteine to phenylalanine, the CDR3 is 15 amino acids long. Of all the DNA, just the CDR3 is kept, 45 bases in frame from base 1. The germline V gene sets CDR1 to SGHTA and CDR2 to FQGNSA. The source material was PBMCs, either bulk or a sorted T-cell subset (CD4+, CD8+, memory, or dextramer-sorted; not recorded which), sampled on the day of the yellow fever booster vaccination. Recombination joined TRBV7-2 with TRBJ2-4, and 7 junction bases match TRBD2. The receptor's source is a man aged 25-45 years who received the YFV17D yellow fever vaccine. CDR3 reads: CASSSGSGGKNIQYF. The nucleotides are TGTGCCAGCAGCTCAGGGTCCGGGGGGAAAAACATTCAGTACTTC.